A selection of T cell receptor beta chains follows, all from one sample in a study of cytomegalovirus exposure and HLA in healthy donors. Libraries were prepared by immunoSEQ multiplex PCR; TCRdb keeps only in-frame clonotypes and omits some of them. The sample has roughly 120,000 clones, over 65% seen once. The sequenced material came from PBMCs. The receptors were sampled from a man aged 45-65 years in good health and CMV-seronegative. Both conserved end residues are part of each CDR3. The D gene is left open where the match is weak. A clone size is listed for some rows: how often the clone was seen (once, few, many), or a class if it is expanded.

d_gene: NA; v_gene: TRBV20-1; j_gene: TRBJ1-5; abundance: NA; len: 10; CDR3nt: TGCAGTGCCGGGGGTCAGCCCCAGCATTTT; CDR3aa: CSAGGQPQHF
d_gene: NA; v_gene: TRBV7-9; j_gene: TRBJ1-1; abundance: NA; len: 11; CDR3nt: TGTTCCAGCAGCTTGGGGGGAGAAGCTTTCTTT; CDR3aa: CSSSLGGEAFF
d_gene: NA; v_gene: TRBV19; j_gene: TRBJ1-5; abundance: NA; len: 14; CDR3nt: TGTGCCAGTAGTTGGAGGGAACCTAATCAGCCCCAGCATTTT; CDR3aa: CASSWREPNQPQHF
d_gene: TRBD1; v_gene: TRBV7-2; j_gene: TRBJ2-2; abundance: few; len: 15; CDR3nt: TGTGCCAGCAGTTATGACAGGGGCTTCGCCGGGGAGCTGTTTTTT; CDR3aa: CASSYDRGFAGELFF
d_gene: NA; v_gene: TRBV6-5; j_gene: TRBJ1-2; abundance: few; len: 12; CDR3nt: TGTGCCAGCAGTTTCTCTAACTATGGCTACACCTTC; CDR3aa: CASSFSNYGYTF
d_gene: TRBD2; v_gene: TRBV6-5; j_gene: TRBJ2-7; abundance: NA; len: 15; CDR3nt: TGTGCCAGCCGCCAGGAGCGGGGCCAACTCTACGAGCAGTACTTC; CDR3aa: CASRQERGQLYEQYF
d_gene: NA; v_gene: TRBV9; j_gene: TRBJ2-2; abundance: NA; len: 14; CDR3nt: TGTGCCAGCAGCGTAGGAGGGAACACCGGGGAGCTGTTTTTT; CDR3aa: CASSVGGNTGELFF
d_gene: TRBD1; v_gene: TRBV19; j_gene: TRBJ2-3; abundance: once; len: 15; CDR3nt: TGTGCCACCAGCACCGGGACAGGGGGCACAGATACGCAGTATTTT; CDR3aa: CATSTGTGGTDTQYF
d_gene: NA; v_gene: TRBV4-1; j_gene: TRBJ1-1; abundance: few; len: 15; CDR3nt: TGCGCCAGCAGCCAAGAAGGGATCGGGGGCACTGAAGCTTTCTTT; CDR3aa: CASSQEGIGGTEAFF
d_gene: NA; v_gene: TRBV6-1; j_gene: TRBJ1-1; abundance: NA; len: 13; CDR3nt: TGTGCCAGCTTTGAGGTCCGGGACACTGAAGCTTTCTTT; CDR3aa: CASFEVRDTEAFF
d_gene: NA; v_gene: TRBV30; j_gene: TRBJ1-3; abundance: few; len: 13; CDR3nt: TGTGCCTGGAGTCAGGGCTCTGGAAACACCATATATTTT; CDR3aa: CAWSQGSGNTIYF
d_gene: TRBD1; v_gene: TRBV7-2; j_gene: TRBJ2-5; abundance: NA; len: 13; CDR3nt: TGTGCCAGCAGCTCCGGACAGGAAGAGACCCAGTACTTC; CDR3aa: CASSSGQEETQYF
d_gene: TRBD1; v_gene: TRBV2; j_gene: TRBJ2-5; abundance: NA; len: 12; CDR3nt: TGTGCCAGCACCCGACAGGGTGGGGAGCAGTACTTC; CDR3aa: CASTRQGGEQYF
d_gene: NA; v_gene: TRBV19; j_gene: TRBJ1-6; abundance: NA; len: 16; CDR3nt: TGTGCCAGTAGTATAGATGGGGGGTACTATAATTCACCCCTCCACTTT; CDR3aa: CASSIDGGYYNSPLHF
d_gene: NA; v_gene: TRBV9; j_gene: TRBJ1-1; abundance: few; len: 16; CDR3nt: TGTGCCAGCAGCGCCGAAGGAGGGGCGGGGAACACTGAAGCTTTCTTT; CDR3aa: CASSAEGGAGNTEAFF
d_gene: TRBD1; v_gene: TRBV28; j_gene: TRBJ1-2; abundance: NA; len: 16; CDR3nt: TGTGCCAGCAGCTCCCGGACAGGGAAGATTTGGTATGGCTACACCTTC; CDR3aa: CASSSRTGKIWYGYTF
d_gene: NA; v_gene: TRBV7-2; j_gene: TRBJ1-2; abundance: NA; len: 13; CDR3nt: TGTGCCAGCAGCCCCAGGGTGGGCTATGGCTACACCTTC; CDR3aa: CASSPRVGYGYTF
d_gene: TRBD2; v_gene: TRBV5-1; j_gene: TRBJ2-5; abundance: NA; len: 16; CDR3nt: TGCGCCAGCAGCTTGGGTCTAGCGGGGGCCCAAGAGACCCAGTACTTC; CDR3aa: CASSLGLAGAQETQYF
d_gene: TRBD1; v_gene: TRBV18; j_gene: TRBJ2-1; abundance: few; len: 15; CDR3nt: TGTGCCAGCTCACCCGAAGGGACAGCAAACAATGAGCAGTTCTTC; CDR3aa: CASSPEGTANNEQFF
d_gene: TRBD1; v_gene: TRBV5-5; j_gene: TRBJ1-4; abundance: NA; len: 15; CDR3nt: TGTGCCAGCAGCTTCCTTACAGCACAGGGGGAAAAACTGTTTTTT; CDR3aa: CASSFLTAQGEKLFF
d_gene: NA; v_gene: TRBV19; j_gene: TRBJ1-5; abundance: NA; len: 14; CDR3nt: TGTGCCAGTATGGGAACGGGGGGCAATCAGCCCCAGCATTTT; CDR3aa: CASMGTGGNQPQHF
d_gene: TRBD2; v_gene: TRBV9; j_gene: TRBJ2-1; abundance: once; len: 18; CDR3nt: TGTGCCAGCAGCGCCGGGGGTAGCGGGGGGGCGGTTTACAATGAGCAGTTCTTC; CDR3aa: CASSAGGSGGAVYNEQFF
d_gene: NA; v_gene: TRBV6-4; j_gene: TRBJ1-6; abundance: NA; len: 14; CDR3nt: TGTGCCAGCAGCAAGGAGGCATTTGATTCACCCCTCCACTTT; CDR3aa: CASSKEAFDSPLHF
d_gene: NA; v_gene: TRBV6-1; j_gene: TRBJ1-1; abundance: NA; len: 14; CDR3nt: TGTGCCAGCAGGGGGGGGGAGACGAACACTGAAGCTTTCTTT; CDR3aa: CASRGGETNTEAFF
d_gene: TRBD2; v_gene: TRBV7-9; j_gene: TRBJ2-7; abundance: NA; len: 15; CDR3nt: TGTTCCAGCAGCTGGGTACGGAGCGGGAGTTACGAGCAGTACTTC; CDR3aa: CSSSWVRSGSYEQYF
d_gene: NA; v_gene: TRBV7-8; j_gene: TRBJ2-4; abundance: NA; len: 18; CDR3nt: TGTGCCAGCAGCCACGGGACATTAGGCGTCGAGGCCAAAAACATTCAGTACTTC; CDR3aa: CASSHGTLGVEAKNIQYF
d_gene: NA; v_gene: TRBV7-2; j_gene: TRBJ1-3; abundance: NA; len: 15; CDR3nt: TGTGCCAGCAGCCCACAGGTTCGCTCTGGAAACACCATATATTTT; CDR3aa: CASSPQVRSGNTIYF
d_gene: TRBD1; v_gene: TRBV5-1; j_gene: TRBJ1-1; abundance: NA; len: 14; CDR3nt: TGCGCCAGCAGCTTCACAGGGGCGAACACTGAAGCTTTCTTT; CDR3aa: CASSFTGANTEAFF
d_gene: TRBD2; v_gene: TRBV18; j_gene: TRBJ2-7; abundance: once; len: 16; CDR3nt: TGTGCCAGCTCCTTTAAACTAGCGGTGAGCTCCTACGAGCAGTACTTC; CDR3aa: CASSFKLAVSSYEQYF
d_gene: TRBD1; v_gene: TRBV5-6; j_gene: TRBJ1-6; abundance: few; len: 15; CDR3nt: TGTGCCAGCAGCTTAAAGGACAGGGGTTTCTCACCCCTCCACTTT; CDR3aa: CASSLKDRGFSPLHF
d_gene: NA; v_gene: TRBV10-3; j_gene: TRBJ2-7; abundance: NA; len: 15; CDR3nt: TGTGCCATCAGTGAGTCAACAGACCTACGAGTGAGGCAGTACTTC; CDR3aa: CAISESTDLRVRQYF
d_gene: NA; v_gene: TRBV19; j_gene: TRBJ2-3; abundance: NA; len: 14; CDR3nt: TGTGCCAGTAGTGAGGGTAAGGGCACAGATACGCAGTATTTT; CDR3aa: CASSEGKGTDTQYF
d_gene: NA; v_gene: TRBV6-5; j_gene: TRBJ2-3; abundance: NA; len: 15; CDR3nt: TGTGCCAGCAGAAAGGGAGGCAGGGTCGCAGATACGCAGTATTTT; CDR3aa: CASRKGGRVADTQYF
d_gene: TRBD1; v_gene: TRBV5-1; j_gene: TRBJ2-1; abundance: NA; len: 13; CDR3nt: TGCGCCAGCGGCCGGACAGGGGTCACTGAGCAGTTCTTC; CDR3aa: CASGRTGVTEQFF
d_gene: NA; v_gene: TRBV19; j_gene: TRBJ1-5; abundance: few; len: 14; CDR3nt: TGTGCCAGTACCATTCAGGGGAGCAATCAGCCCCAGCATTTT; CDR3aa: CASTIQGSNQPQHF
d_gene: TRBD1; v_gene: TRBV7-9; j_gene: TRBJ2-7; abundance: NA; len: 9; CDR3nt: TGTTCCATTCGACAGGGTATGGACTTC; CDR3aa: CSIRQGMDF
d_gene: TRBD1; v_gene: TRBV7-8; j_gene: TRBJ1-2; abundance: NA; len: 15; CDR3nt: TGTGCCAGCAGCTTAAGTGGGCAGGGGGCGCATGGCTACACCTTC; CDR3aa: CASSLSGQGAHGYTF
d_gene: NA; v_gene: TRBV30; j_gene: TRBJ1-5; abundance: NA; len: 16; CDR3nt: TGTGCCTGGAGTGCCCTTCCCCCAGGGCGCGGTCAGCCCCAGCATTTT; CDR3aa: CAWSALPPGRGQPQHF
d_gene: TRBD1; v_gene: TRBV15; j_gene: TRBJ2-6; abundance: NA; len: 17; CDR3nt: TGTGCCACCAGCAGAGGTGAAGACAGGGCTGGGGCCAACGTCCTGACTTTC; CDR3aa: CATSRGEDRAGANVLTF
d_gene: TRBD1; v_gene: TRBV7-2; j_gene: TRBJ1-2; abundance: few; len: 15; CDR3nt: TGTGCCAGCAGCTCCGGACAGGGCCCTTGGTATGGCTACACCTTC; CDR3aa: CASSSGQGPWYGYTF
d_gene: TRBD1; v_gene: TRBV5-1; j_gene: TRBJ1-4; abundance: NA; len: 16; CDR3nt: TGCGCCAGCAGCACTACGACAGGGCGGGTTGGTGAAAAACTGTTTTTT; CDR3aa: CASSTTTGRVGEKLFF
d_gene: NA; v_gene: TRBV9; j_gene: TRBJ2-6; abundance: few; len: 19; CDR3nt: TGTGCCAGCAGCGCCGAAGGACCTCTAAGCGGGTCTGGGGCCAACGTCCTGACTTTC; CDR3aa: CASSAEGPLSGSGANVLTF
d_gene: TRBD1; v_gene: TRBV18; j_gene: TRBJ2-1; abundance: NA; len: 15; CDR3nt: TGTGCCAGCACTCCCCCGGGACAGATCTACAATGAGCAGTTCTTC; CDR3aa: CASTPPGQIYNEQFF
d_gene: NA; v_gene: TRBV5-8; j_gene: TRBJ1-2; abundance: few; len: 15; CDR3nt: TGTGCCAGCAGCTTGGCCCGGGGGGCAGGGTATGGCTACACCTTC; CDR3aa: CASSLARGAGYGYTF
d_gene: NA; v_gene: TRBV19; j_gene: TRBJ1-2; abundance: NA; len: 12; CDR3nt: TGTGCCAGTAGTATAGGAGAGGATGGCTACACCTTC; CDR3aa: CASSIGEDGYTF
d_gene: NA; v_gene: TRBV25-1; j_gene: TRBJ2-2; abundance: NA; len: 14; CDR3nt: TGTGCCAGCAGTGATCAGGGGTTCGCCGGGGAGCTGTTTTTT; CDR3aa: CASSDQGFAGELFF
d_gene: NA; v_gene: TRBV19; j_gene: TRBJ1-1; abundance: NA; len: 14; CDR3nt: TGTGCCAGTAGTATAGTGGGGCAGAACACTGAAGCTTTCTTT; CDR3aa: CASSIVGQNTEAFF